This T cell receptor beta chain emerged from a study of OX40 agonist ivuxolimab in advanced cancers. Study-wide background: Patients received intravenous ivuxolimab every 2 weeks at 0.01 to 10 mg/kg. A history of anti-PD-1, anti-PD-L1 or anti-CTLA-4 therapy was acceptable, and about 37% had some. Study findings and constraints: Expanded clones tended on average to be more numerous among CD8+ T cells than CD4+.

The CDR3 is 15 residues long. Germline lookup yields CDR1 MDHEN and CDR2 SYDVKM. V was clipped by 3 bases and J by 0 bases, with 11 bases between them. Note on this clone: Antigen: not known.

Some clones are missing from TCRdb's copy, which holds only in-frame ones; the method was immunoSEQ multiplex PCR. The data hold around 37,000 clones, with more than 80% observed a single time. With baseline, cycle 4 day 1, and cycle 7 day 1 as timepoints, blood was sampled. The rearrangement uses TRBV28 and TRBJ1-1, with D tentatively TRBD1 (5 bases). Sequenced here: CD4+ or CD8+ T cells sorted from blood, sampled in a trial of the OX40 agonist ivuxolimab. This TCR was sampled from an adult with an advanced solid tumor such as melanoma, head and neck, liver or kidney cancer. CDR3 loop: CASSFQGLLNTEAFF. DNA of the CDR3: TGTGCCAGCAGTTTTCAGGGACTTTTGAACACTGAAGCTTTCTTT.